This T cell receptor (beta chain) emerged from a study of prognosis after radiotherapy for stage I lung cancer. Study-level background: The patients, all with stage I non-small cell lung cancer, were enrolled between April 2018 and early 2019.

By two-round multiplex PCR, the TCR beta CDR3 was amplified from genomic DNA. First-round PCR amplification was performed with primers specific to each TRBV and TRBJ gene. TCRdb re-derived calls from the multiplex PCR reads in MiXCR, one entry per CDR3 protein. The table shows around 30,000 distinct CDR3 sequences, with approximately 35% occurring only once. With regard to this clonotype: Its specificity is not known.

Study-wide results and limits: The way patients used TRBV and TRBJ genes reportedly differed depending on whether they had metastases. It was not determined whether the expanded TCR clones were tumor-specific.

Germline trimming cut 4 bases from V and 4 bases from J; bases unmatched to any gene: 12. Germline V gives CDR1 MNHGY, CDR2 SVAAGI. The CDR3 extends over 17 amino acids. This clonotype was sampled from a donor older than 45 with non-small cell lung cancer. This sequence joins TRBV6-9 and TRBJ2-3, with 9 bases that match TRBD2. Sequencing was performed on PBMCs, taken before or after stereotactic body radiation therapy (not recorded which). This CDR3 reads CASSSGTSLIGSDTQYF. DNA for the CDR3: TGTGCCAGCAGTTCCGGGACTAGCCTTATTGGTTCAGATACGCAGTATTTT.